This T cell receptor (beta chain) came from a study of T cells after yellow fever vaccination. Study-wide findings and caveats: Bulk-population clonotypes that are abundant could appear as contaminants in FACS-sorted repertoires. It was a weaker secondary response, yet one that peaked faster, at day 5 versus 15. Researchers noted that a small share of clonotypes showed up in both CD4 and CD8 compartments.

Worth noting for this clonotype: Its antigen is not identified.

The CDR3 runs 14 residues. The V gene lost 4 bases and the J gene lost 2 bases, with 12 bases spanning the gap. Germline V lookup: CDR1 SQVTM, CDR2 ANQGSEA. For TCR, cDNA came from 5'RACE template switching, which added a universal primer site and UMIs. MiXCR was run by TCRdb on the 5' RACE reads, yielding one entry per CDR3 protein. Among about 630,000 distinct CDR3 sequences listed, around an eighth were seen once. This receptor was taken from a man aged 30 to 39 who received the YFV17D yellow fever vaccine. Sequencing used PBMCs, obtained on the day of the yellow fever booster vaccination. The chain combines TRBV29-1 with TRBJ1-5, with D possibly TRBD1 on 5 matching bases. This CDR3 is CSVVEQGGNQPQHF. The CDR3 nucleotides are TGCAGCGTTGTCGAGCAGGGAGGCAATCAGCCCCAGCATTTT.